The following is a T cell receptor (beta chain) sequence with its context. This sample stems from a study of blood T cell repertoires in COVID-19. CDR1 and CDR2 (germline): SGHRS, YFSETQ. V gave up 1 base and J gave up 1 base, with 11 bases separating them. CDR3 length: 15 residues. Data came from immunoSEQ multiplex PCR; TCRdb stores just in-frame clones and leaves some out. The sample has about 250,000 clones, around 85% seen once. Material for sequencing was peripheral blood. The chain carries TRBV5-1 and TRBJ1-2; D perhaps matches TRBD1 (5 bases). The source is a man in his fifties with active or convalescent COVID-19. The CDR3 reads CASSLFQGGNYGYTF. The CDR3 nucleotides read TGCGCCAGCAGCTTGTTTCAGGGCGGTAACTATGGCTACACCTTC.